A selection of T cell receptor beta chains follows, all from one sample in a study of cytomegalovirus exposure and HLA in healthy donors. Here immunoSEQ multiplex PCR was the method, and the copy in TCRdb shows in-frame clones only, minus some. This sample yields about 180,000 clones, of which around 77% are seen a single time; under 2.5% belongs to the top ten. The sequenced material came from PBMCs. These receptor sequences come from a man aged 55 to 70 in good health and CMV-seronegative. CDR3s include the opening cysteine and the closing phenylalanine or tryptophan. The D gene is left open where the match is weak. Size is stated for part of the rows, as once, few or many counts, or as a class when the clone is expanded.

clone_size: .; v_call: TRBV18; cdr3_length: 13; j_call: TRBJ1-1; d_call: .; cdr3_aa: CASSSTGNTEAFF; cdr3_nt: TGTGCCAGCTCATCGACAGGGAACACTGAAGCTTTCTTT
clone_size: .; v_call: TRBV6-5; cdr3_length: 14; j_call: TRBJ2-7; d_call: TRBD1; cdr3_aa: CASSYTGTGGEQYF; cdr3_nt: TGTGCCAGCAGTTACACCGGGACAGGGGGCGAGCAGTACTTC
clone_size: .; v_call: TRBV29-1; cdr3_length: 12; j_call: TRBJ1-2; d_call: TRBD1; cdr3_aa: CSVGQGSYGYTF; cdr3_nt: TGCAGCGTTGGACAGGGAAGCTATGGCTACACCTTC
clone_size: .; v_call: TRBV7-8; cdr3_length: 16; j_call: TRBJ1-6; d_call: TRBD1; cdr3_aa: CASSLGRTGSNSPLHF; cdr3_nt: TGTGCCAGCAGCTTAGGGAGGACAGGCTCGAATTCACCCCTCCACTTT
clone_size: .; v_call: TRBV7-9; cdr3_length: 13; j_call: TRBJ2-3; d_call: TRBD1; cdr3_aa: CASSTPGGDTQYF; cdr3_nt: TGTGCCAGCAGCACCCCAGGGGGAGATACGCAGTATTTT
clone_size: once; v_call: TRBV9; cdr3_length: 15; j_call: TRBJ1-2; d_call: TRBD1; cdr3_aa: CASSVRDRGGYGYTF; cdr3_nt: TGTGCCAGCAGCGTAAGGGACAGGGGCGGCTATGGCTACACCTTC
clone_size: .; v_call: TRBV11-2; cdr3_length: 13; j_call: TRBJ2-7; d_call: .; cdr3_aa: CASSTAALYEQYF; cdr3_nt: TGTGCCAGCAGTACGGCGGCCCTCTACGAGCAGTACTTC
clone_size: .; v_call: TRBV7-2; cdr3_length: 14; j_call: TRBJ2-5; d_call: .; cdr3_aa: CASSLVGGGETQYF; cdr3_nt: TGTGCCAGCAGCTTAGTAGGGGGGGGAGAGACCCAGTACTTC
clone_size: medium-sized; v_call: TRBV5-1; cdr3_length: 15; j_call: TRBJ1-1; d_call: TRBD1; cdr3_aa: CASSPLQGADTEAFF; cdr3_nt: TGCGCCAGCAGCCCCCTCCAGGGGGCAGACACTGAAGCTTTCTTT
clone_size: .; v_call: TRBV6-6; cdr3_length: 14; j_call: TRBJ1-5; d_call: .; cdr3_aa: CASSYRQGNQPQHF; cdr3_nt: TGTGCCAGCAGTTACAGGCAGGGCAATCAGCCCCAGCATTTT
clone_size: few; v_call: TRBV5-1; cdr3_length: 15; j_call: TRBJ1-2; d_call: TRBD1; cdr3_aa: CASSPSDRGMGGYTF; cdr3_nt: TGCGCCAGCAGCCCCTCGGACAGGGGTATGGGTGGCTACACCTTC
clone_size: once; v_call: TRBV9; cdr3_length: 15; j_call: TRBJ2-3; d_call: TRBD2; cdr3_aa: CASSVVAGGTDTQYF; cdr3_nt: TGTGCCAGCAGCGTAGTAGCGGGGGGCACAGATACGCAGTATTTT
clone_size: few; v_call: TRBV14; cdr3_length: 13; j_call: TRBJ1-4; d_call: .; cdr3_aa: CASSRQQLGKLFF; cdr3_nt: TGTGCCAGCAGCCGTCAACAGCTCGGTAAACTGTTTTTT
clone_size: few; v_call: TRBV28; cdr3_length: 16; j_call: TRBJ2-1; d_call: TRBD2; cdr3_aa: CASRRTSTKSYNEQFF; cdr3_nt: TGTGCCAGCAGGCGGACTAGCACCAAATCCTACAATGAGCAGTTCTTC
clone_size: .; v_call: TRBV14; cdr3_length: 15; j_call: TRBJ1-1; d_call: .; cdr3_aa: CASSQDLWLNTEAFF; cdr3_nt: TGTGCCAGCAGCCAAGATCTCTGGCTGAACACTGAAGCTTTCTTT
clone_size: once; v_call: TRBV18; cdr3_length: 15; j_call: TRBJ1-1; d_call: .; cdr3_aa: CASSPQGEMNTEAFF; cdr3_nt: TGTGCCAGCTCACCACAGGGAGAGATGAACACTGAAGCTTTCTTT
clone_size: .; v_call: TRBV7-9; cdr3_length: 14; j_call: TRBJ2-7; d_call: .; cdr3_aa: CASSSSPQGGEQYF; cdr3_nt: TGTGCCAGCAGCTCTTCCCCACAGGGAGGGGAGCAGTACTTC
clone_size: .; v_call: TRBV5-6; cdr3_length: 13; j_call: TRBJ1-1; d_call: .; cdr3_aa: CASGLGRGTEAFF; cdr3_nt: TGTGCCAGCGGCTTGGGGAGGGGCACTGAAGCTTTCTTT
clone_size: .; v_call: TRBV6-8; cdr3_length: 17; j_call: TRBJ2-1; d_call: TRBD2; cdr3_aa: CASSYCASGRSSNEQFF; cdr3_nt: TGTGCCAGCAGTTACTGTGCTAGCGGGCGATCAAGCAATGAGCAGTTCTTC
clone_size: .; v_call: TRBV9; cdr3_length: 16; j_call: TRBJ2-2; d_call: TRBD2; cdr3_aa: CASSVGLAIPTGELFF; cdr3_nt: TGTGCCAGCAGCGTAGGACTAGCGATACCCACCGGGGAGCTGTTTTTT
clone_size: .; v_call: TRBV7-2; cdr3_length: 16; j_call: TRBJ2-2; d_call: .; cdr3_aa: CASSYTGGQGLGELFF; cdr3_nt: TGTGCCAGCAGCTATACAGGTGGCCAGGGGCTCGGGGAGCTGTTTTTT
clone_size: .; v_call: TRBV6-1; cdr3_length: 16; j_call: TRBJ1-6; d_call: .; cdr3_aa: CASSEGSSPSWSPLHF; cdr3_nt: TGTGCCAGCAGTGAAGGCAGTTCCCCATCGTGGTCACCCCTCCACTTT
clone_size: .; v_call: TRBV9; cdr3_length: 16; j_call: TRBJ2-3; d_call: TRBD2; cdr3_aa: CASSVGSGRLLDTQYF; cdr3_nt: TGTGCCAGCAGCGTAGGTAGCGGGAGGTTATTAGATACGCAGTATTTT
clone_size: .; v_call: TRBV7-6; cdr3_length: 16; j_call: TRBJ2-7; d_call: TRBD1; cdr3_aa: CASSRAGTGIRGEQYF; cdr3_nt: TGTGCCAGCAGCAGAGCCGGGACAGGGATCAGGGGCGAGCAGTACTTC
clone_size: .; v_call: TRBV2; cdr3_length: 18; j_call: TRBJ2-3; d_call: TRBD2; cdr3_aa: CASSGGRGLAGTTDTQYF; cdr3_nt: TGTGCCAGCAGTGGTGGCAGGGGACTAGCGGGAACCACAGATACGCAGTATTTT
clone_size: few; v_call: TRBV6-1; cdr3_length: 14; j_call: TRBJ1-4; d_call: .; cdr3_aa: CASREDSSNEKLFF; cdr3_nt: TGTGCCAGCAGAGAGGACAGCTCTAATGAAAAACTGTTTTTT
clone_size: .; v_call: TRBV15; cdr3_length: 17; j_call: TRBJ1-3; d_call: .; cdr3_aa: CATSRDLGPFSGNTIYF; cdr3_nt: TGTGCCACCAGCAGAGATTTGGGGCCATTCTCTGGAAACACCATATATTTT
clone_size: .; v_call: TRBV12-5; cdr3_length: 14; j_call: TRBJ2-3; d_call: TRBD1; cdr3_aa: CASGLPGTGDTQYF; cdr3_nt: TGTGCTAGTGGTTTGCCCGGGACAGGAGATACGCAGTATTTT
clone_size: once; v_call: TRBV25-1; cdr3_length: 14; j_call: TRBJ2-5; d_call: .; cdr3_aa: CASSEGISVRAQYF; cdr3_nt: TGTGCCAGCAGTGAAGGTATCAGTGTCAGGGCCCAGTACTTC
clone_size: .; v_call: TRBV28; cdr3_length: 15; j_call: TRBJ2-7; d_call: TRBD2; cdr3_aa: CASRLGGTSGYEQYF; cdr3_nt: TGTGCCAGCAGACTTGGGGGGACTAGCGGCTACGAGCAGTACTTC
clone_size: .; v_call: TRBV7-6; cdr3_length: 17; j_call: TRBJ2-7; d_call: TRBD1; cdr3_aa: CASSLARATGKIYEQYF; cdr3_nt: TGTGCCAGCAGCTTAGCGCGTGCGACAGGGAAAATTTACGAGCAGTACTTC
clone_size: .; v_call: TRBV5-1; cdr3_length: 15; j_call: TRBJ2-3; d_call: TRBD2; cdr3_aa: CASRTSGASTDTQYF; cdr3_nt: TGCGCCAGCAGGACTAGCGGGGCTAGCACAGATACGCAGTATTTT
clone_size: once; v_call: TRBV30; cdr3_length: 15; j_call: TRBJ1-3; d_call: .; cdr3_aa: CAWRDTGNSGNTIYF; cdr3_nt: TGTGCCTGGAGGGATACAGGGAACTCTGGAAACACCATATATTTT
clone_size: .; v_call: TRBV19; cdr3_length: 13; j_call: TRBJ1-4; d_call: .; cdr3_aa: CASRETTNEKLFF; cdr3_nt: TGTGCCAGTAGAGAGACTACTAATGAAAAACTGTTTTTT
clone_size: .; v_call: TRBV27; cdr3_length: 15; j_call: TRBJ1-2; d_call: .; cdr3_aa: CASSFGHGVNYGYTF; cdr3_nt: TGTGCCAGCAGTTTTGGCCACGGGGTTAACTATGGCTACACCTTC
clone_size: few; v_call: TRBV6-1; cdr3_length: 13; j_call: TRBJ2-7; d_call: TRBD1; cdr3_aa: CASARDRGYEQYF; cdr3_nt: TGTGCCAGCGCCCGGGACAGGGGCTACGAGCAGTACTTC
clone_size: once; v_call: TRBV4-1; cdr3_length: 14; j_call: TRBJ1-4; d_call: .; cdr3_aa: CASSQERGNEKLFF; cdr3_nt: TGCGCCAGCAGCCAAGAACGGGGGAATGAAAAACTGTTTTTT
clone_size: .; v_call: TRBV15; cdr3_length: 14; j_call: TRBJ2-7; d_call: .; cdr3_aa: CATSLGLAAYEQYF; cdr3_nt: TGTGCCACCAGCTTGGGACTGGCAGCCTACGAGCAGTACTTC
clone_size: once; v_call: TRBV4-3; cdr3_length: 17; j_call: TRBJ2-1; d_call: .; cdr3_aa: CASSQDHAGVIDGEQFF; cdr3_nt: TGCGCCAGCAGCCAAGATCATGCAGGGGTTATCGATGGTGAGCAGTTCTTC
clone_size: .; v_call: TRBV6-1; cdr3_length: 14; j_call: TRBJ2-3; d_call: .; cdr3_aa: CASSERRGTDTQYF; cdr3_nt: TGTGCCAGCAGTGAAAGACGGGGAACAGATACGCAGTATTTT
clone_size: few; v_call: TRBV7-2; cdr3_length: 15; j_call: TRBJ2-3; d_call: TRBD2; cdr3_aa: CASSLNSGRGDTQYF; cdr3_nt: TGTGCCAGCAGCTTAAATAGCGGGAGGGGAGATACGCAGTATTTT
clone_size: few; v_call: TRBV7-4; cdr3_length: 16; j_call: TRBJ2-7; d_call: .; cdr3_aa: CASSLDHQGYASEQYF; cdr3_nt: TGTGCCAGCAGCTTAGATCATCAGGGATATGCCTCCGAGCAGTACTTC
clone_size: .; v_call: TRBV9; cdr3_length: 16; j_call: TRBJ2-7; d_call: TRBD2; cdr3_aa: CASSARRASGSDEQYF; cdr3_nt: TGTGCCAGCAGCGCCAGGAGGGCTAGCGGGAGCGATGAGCAGTACTTC
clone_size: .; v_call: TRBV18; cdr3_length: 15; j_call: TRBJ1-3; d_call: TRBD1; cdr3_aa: CASSPGQSPGNTIYF; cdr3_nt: TGTGCCAGCTCACCGGGACAGAGCCCTGGAAACACCATATATTTT
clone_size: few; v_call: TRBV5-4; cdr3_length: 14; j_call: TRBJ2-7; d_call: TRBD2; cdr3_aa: CASSPTGGVREQYF; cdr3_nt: TGTGCCAGCAGCCCGACGGGAGGGGTCCGCGAGCAGTACTTC
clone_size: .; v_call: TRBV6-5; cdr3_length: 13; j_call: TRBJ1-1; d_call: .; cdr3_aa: CASINTVNTEAFF; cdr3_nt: TGTGCCAGCATCAACACAGTGAACACTGAAGCTTTCTTT
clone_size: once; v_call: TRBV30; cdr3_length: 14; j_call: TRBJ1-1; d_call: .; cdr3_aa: CAWSLGSLNTEAFF; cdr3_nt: TGTGCCTGGAGCCTCGGGAGTTTGAACACTGAAGCTTTCTTT
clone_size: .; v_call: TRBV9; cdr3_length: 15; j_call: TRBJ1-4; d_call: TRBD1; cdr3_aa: CASSARQGLNEKLFF; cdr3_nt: TGTGCCAGCAGCGCACGACAGGGCCTTAATGAAAAACTGTTTTTT
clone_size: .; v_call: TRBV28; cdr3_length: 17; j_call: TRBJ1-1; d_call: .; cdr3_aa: CASSQEGLGGWSTEAFF; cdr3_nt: TGTGCCAGCAGTCAAGAAGGACTGGGGGGGTGGAGCACTGAAGCTTTCTTT
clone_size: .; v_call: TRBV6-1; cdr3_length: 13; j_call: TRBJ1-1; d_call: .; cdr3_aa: CASRAEGVTEAFF; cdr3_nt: TGTGCCAGCAGGGCTGAGGGTGTCACTGAAGCTTTCTTT
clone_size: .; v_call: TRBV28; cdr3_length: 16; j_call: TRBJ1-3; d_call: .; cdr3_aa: CASRVSQGYSGNTIYF; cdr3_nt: TGTGCCAGCAGAGTCTCTCAGGGTTACTCTGGAAACACCATATATTTT
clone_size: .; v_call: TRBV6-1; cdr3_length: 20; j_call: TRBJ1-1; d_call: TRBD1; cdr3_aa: CASSEPQGAFGNPLNTEAFF; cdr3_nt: TGTGCCAGCAGTGAACCTCAGGGGGCTTTCGGAAATCCACTGAACACTGAAGCTTTCTTT